This TCR beta chain was identified in a study of blood T cell repertoires in COVID-19. Across the whole study: Both acute and convalescent COVID-19 samples were obtained from the United States, Italy and Spain.

Under the authors' procedure: It was from reference gene primer amplification that nucleated cell counts were estimated. TCRdb's copy holds only in-frame clones and misses some; the assay was immunoSEQ multiplex PCR. Clone size and the V and J calls come from that table; the DNA yielded D and trimming. The sample consists of 200,000 to 250,000 clones, 80% to 90% of them appearing once. The CDR3 has 12 residues. Germline V gives CDR1 SQVTM, CDR2 ANQGSEA. V trimming: 5 bases; J trimming: 5 bases; junction bases outside the gene matches: 5. The receptor was derived from an elderly woman with acute or convalescent COVID-19. The sequenced material came from peripheral blood. The chain recombines TRBV29-1 with TRBJ2-7, with TRBD2 matching over 8 bases. For the CDR3, the DNA is TGCAGCGTTTCGCGGGGGGTGGACGAGCAGTACTTC. Residues: CSVSRGVDEQYF.